This T cell receptor (beta chain) was captured by sequencing in a study of T-cell reconstitution after alpha-beta-depleted transplantation in children. TCRbeta library construction was performed incorporating unique molecular identifiers. TCRdb redid the calling of the PCR reads with MiXCR, one entry per CDR3 protein. The sample has more than 450,000 distinct CDR3 sequences, around 19% seen once. CDR1 is ENHRY and CDR2 is SYGVKD in the germline V gene. Trimming took off 10 bases at V and 4 bases at J, with 17 bases between the two ends. The CDR3 length is 13 residues. This clonotype was seen a handful of times.

The sequencing used PBMCs from the stem cell graft donor, collected from the stem cell graft. The TCR originated in a human donor who donated a stem cell graft to a child with acute lymphoblastic leukemia. This rearrangement joins TRBV10-3 to TRBJ2-7, with D perhaps TRBD2 (5 bases). The CDR3 reads CATRLLTDYEQYF. In nucleotides, the CDR3 is TGTGCCACCCGACTACTTACGGATTACGAGCAGTACTTC.